Following are 27 T cell receptor beta chains from one sample sequenced in a study of blood T cells in healthy people across ages. For the second PCR, which ran for about 6 to 11 cycles, a sample-barcoded 5' primer and a J-beta primer mix were used. TCRdb ran MiXCR on the 5' RACE reads and lists one entry per CDR3 protein. The sample shows hundreds of thousands of distinct CDR3 sequences, 40% to 45% of them seen only once. What was sequenced was blood. These receptors were obtained from an elderly man in good health.

This clonotype occurred many times. This chain joins TRBV13 and TRBJ1-1, with 7 bases fitting TRBD1. Trimming cost V 4 bases and J 5 bases; bases outside gene matches: 7. This CDR3 has 14 residues. CDR1 and CDR2 (germline): PRHDT, FYEKMQ (reference sequence). This CDR3 is CASSSRGKLTEAFF. The DNA for the CDR3 is TGTGCCAGCAGCTCCAGGGGGAAGCTGACTGAAGCTTTCTTT.

This clonotype has only a few counts. This chain uses TRBV12-3 or TRBV12-4 with TRBJ1-2, with D possibly TRBD1 on 6 matching bases. The length of the CDR3 is 15 residues. Trimming cost V 1 base and J 4 bases, with 13 bases left between them. As DNA, the CDR3 is TGTGCCAGCAGTTTAGAGTATGGACAGAGCTATGGCTACACCTTC. This encodes CASSLEYGQSYGYTF.

The V and J genes are TRBV7-9 and TRBJ2-5; D gene ambiguous. The J call may be mistaken, given a closer DNA end match to TRBJ2-1. Germline V gene lookup returns CDR1 SEHNR and CDR2 FQNEAQ (reference sequence). The CDR3 spans 15 residues. The DNA of the CDR3 is TGTGCCAGCAGCTTAGTGCAAACACAGCAAGAGACCCAGTTCTTC. Protein sequence: CASSLVQTQQETQFF.

The rearrangement uses TRBV9 and TRBJ2-7, with unresolved D. V lost 0 bases and J lost 7, with 14 bases in between. The CDR3 is 14 residues long. Germline-derived CDR1 and CDR2 are SGDLS and YYNGEE. The CDR3 protein is CASSVDNSVREQYF. In DNA form, the CDR3 reads TGTGCCAGCAGCGTAGATAACAGCGTCCGTGAGCAGTACTTC.

This clonotype has just a few counts. As DNA, the CDR3 is TGTGCTAGTGGTTTGTGGGGCAGCACCTACGAGCAGTACTTC. This translates into CASGLWGSTYEQYF. V usage is TRBV12-5 and J usage is TRBJ2-5; D possibly corresponds to TRBD1 (5 bases). The end of the DNA is better explained by TRBJ2-7, so the J call may be wrong. The germline CDR1 and CDR2 sequences are LGHNT and FRNRAP. The CDR3 extends over 14 amino acids.

About this clonotype itself: One end of the junction is discordant with germline, which a read error may explain. The genes are TRBV28 and TRBJ2-1; 7 bases are a match to TRBD1. Germline-derived CDR1 and CDR2 are MDHEN and SYDVKM. The CDR3 consists of 16 residues. In DNA, the CDR3 is TGTGCCAGCAGTCCCCGGACAGGACCTTCCTGCAATGAGCAGTTCTTC. This sequence encodes CASSPRTGPSCNEQFF.

The chain combines TRBV20-1 with TRBJ2-3; TRBD2 agrees at 10 bases. V was clipped by 6 bases and J by 0 bases; unmatched bases: 3. This CDR3 is 14 amino acids long. CDR1 is DFQATT and CDR2 is SNEGSKA in the germline V gene (reference sequence). This CDR3 reads CSALTSGSTDTQYF. CDR3 nucleotide sequence: TGCAGTGCCCTGACTAGCGGGAGCACAGATACGCAGTATTTT.

The genes are TRBV10-3 and TRBJ2-4, with D possibly TRBD2 on 6 matching bases. The J call could be wrong; TRBJ2-7 is a better fit for the DNA end. The length of the CDR3 is 15 residues. In germline, CDR1 is ENHRY, CDR2 SYGVKD. DNA of the CDR3: TGTGCCATCAGTGAGTCCGGACTATTTGCCGACGAGCAGTACTTC. It yields the protein CAISESGLFADEQYF.

This clonotype occurred many times. V usage is TRBV10-1 and J usage is TRBJ2-3; TRBD2 matches 7 bases. Germline V gene data show CDR1 as WNHNN and CDR2 as SYGVQD (reference sequence). This CDR3 contains 16 residues. Trimming removed 8 bases from V and 4 bases from J; junction bases left unmatched: 15. The CDR3 protein is CASPGGSLAVADTQYF. The CDR3 nucleotides are TGCGCCAGCCCCGGAGGAAGTCTAGCGGTAGCAGATACGCAGTATTTT.

This clonotype was found many times. One junction end disagrees with the germline gene, perhaps due to a read error. The genes are TRBV18 and TRBJ2-5; no firm D call. CDR1 is KGHSH and CDR2 is LQKENI in the germline V gene. The CDR3 extends over 12 amino acids. The CDR3 sequence: CASSPNQETQYF. The CDR3 nucleotides read TGCGCCAGCAGCCCTAACCAAGAGACCCAGTACTTC.

V is TRBV20-1 and J is TRBJ1-1; D not resolved. The CDR3 runs 13 residues. Germline V gene data show CDR1 as DFQATT and CDR2 as SNEGSKA (reference sequence). V was pared by 2 bases and J by 0 bases, with 7 bases between. CDR3 coding DNA: TGCAGTGCTAGAAAGTCCTTGAACACTGAAGCTTTCTTT. Protein: CSARKSLNTEAFF.

This clonotype was picked up a small number of times. The rearrangement uses TRBV6-6 and TRBJ1-2; no clear D gene. The germline CDR1 and CDR2 sequences are MNHNY and SVGAGI (reference sequence). Trimming stripped 10 bases from V and 2 bases from J, with 11 bases between. The CDR3 is made up of 12 amino acids. The CDR3 protein is CATTLRNYGYTF. The CDR3 DNA reads as TGTGCCACTACTCTAAGGAACTATGGCTACACCTTC.

A few counts support this clonotype. The V call is TRBV16, the J call TRBJ1-6; weak D call: TRBD1 (5 bases). Per germline, CDR1 KGHSY and CDR2 FQNENV. The V gene lost 2 bases and the J gene lost 7 bases, with 9 bases spanning the gap. The length of the CDR3 is 14 residues. CDR3 nucleotide sequence: TGTGCCAGCAGCCAAAGGCAGGGAAATTCACCCCTCCACTTT. Amino acid sequence: CASSQRQGNSPLHF.

This clonotype was observed once. This sequence joins TRBV5-1 and TRBJ2-5; perhaps TRBD1 as D (6 bases). The CDR3 totals 15 residues. CDR1 and CDR2 from the germline V gene are SGHRS and YFSETQ. V shed 0 bases and J shed 2 bases, with 11 bases lying between them. The chain's CDR3 is CASSLGAGVQETQYF. DNA for the CDR3: TGCGCCAGCAGCTTGGGGGCAGGGGTTCAAGAGACCCAGTACTTC.

Turning to this clonotype: A read error may account for a junction end that differs from germline. The genes are TRBV25-1 and TRBJ1-5; D uncertain. From germline, CDR1 is MGHDK and CDR2 SYGVNS. The CDR3 contains 14 residues. CDR3 protein: CAGSESGLNQPQHF. CDR3 DNA sequence: TGTGCCGGCAGTGAAAGTGGGCTCAATCAGCCCCAGCATTTT.

This chain's CDR3 is CASNAGTVNSPLHF. CDR3 bases: TGTGCCAGCAACGCTGGGACAGTTAATTCACCCCTCCACTTT. The J gene is TRBJ1-6, the V gene TRBV9; TRBD1 aligns across 7 bases. Trimming removed 6 bases from V and 6 bases from J; junction bases left unmatched: 6. Germline assignment: CDR1 SGDLS and CDR2 YYNGEE. The CDR3 length is 14 residues. Full variable domain (rest looked up from reference TRBV9 and TRBJ1-6): DSGVTQTPKHLITATGQRVTLRCSPRSGDLSVYWYQQSLDQGLQFLIQYYNGEERAKGNILERFSAQQFPDLHSELNLSSLELGDSALYFCASNAGTVNSPLHFGNGTRLTVT.

This rearrangement joins TRBV7-2 to TRBJ2-7; 8 bases fit TRBD2. After removal of 1 base from V and 7 bases from J, the junction contained 12 bases not matched to a gene. CDR3 length: 16 amino acids. Germline V lookup: CDR1 SGHTA, CDR2 FQGNSA. The chain's CDR3 is CASSLEPGGPYNEQYF. The DNA of the CDR3 is TGTGCCAGCAGCTTAGAGCCGGGGGGGCCCTACAATGAGCAGTACTTC.

A word on this clonotype: A junction end diverges from the germline sequence, so it may reflect a read error. The rearrangement links TRBV6-2 or TRBV6-3 to TRBJ1-1, with D possibly TRBD1 on 6 matching bases. This CDR3 is built from 14 residues. CDR1 is MNHEY, CDR2 SVGEGT, per germline. The CDR3 spells CASSYDRPNSEAFF. CDR3 DNA sequence: TGTGCCAGCAGTTACGACAGGCCGAACAGTGAAGCTTTCTTT.

The chain recombines TRBV18 with TRBJ1-1; 7 nucleotides line up with TRBD1. The junction had 9 bases not matched to a gene; V was cut back by 6 bases and J by 5 bases. The V gene's germline CDR1 is KGHSH and CDR2 LQKENI. CDR3 size: 14 residues. CDR3 DNA: TGTGCCAGCTCCGTGAAGGGGGCGCGTACTGAAGCTTTCTTT. Protein: CASSVKGARTEAFF.

The chain couples TRBV7-9 to TRBJ2-7; 14 bases map to TRBD2. The DNA end favors TRBJ2-5, so the J call may be wrong. The length of the CDR3 is 15 residues. The V gene's germline CDR1 is SEHNR and CDR2 FQNEAQ (reference sequence). DNA for the CDR3: TGTGCCAGCAGCTTGACTAGCGGGGGGGAAGAGACCCAGTACTTC. This codes for CASSLTSGGEETQYF.

A few counts support this clonotype. CDR3 DNA sequence: TGTGCCAGCTGTGAGAGGGGAGCCGGGGAGCAGTTCTTC. Its translation: CASCERGAGEQFF. The V and J genes are TRBV28 and TRBJ2-1; D is perhaps TRBD1 or TRBD2 (5 bases each). The CDR3 consists of 13 residues. Germline V CDR1 and CDR2: MDHEN, SYDVKM. Trimming took off 8 bases at V and 10 bases at J, with 18 bases between the two ends.

The genes are TRBV28 and TRBJ1-2; D ambiguous. Trimming left V 6 bases short and J 0 bases short, with 11 bases between. The germline gives CDR1 MDHEN, CDR2 SYDVKM. This CDR3 comprises 14 residues. The CDR3, as DNA: TGTGCCAGCAGGGGCAGCCGAACTAACTATGGCTACACCTTC. Amino acids: CASRGSRTNYGYTF.

This clonotype has only a few counts. This rearrangement joins TRBV28 to TRBJ2-4; 9 nucleotides agree with TRBD2. Per germline, CDR1 MDHEN and CDR2 SYDVKM. The CDR3 is 14 residues long. With V trimmed by 6 bases and J by 15 bases, 15 bases remained unmatched. CDR3 sequence: CASSDRTSERSGYF. DNA of the CDR3: TGTGCCAGCAGCGACCGGACTAGCGAACGCTCGGGGTACTTC.

This clonotype was seen a handful of times. The J gene is TRBJ2-7, the V gene TRBV7-2; possibly TRBD2 for D (5 bases). Germline CDR1 and CDR2: SGHTA and FQGNSA. The length of the CDR3 is 14 residues. Trimming left V 2 bases short and J 3 bases short, with 11 bases between. The CDR3 spells CASSLSRDYYEQYF. DNA of the CDR3: TGTGCCAGCAGCTTAAGTCGGGATTACTACGAGCAGTACTTC.

The rearrangement uses TRBV2 and TRBJ1-5; D uncertain. The CDR3 covers 15 residues. CDR1 is SNHLY and CDR2 is FYNNEI in the germline V gene. V lost 3 bases and J lost 2, with 11 bases in between. The CDR3 is CASSDEGSRNQPQHF. CDR3 nucleotides: TGTGCCAGCAGTGATGAAGGATCACGCAATCAGCCCCAGCATTTT.

The chain has TRBV6-1 and TRBJ2-6; 10 bases match TRBD1. V trimming: 4 bases; J trimming: 0 bases; junction bases outside the gene matches: 6. Germline V lookup: CDR1 MNHNS, CDR2 SASEGT. The CDR3 has 18 residues. DNA for the CDR3: TGTGCCAGCAGTGCCCGGGACAGGGGAACCTCTGGGGCCAACGTCCTGACTTTC. This translates into CASSARDRGTSGANVLTF.

About this clonotype itself: A read error may explain this, as a much larger clone is one base away. V gene TRBV2 combines with J gene TRBJ2-5; D is ambiguous. CDR1 and CDR2 from the germline V gene are SNHLY and FYNNEI. There are 13 residues in the CDR3. The CDR3 is CASSLSPQEAQYF. DNA of the CDR3: TGTGCCAGCAGCCTATCACCTCAAGAGGCCCAGTACTTC.